Only one count was recorded for the clone carrying this TCR beta chain. The record originates from a study of blood T cell repertoires in COVID-19. For the study at large: COVID-19 samples from acute and convalescent phases originated in the United States, Italy and Spain. The cDNA or gDNA used as material had been derived from T cells, B-cell-depleted T cells, or PBMCs.

This CDR3 contains 17 residues. V lost 2 bases to trimming and J lost 14 bases, with 24 bases between them. From germline, CDR1 is KGHDR and CDR2 SFDVKD. In the source study's methods: From reference gene primer amplification, estimates of nucleated cell counts were derived. TCRdb keeps only in-frame clones here, not all; method: immunoSEQ multiplex PCR. D and trimming were read from the DNA, whereas the V and J calls and clone size are those reported in that table. The sample contains about 300,000 clones, more than 75% of which appear only once. Source material: peripheral blood. This sequence originates from a woman aged 45-65 years with acute or convalescent COVID-19. The chain is built from TRBV24-1 and TRBJ1-6, with D uncertain. The CDR3 here is CATSDSRKAREGFTLHF. The CDR3, as DNA: TGTGCCACCAGTGATTCCCGGAAGGCTCGGGAGGGATTTACCCTCCACTTT.